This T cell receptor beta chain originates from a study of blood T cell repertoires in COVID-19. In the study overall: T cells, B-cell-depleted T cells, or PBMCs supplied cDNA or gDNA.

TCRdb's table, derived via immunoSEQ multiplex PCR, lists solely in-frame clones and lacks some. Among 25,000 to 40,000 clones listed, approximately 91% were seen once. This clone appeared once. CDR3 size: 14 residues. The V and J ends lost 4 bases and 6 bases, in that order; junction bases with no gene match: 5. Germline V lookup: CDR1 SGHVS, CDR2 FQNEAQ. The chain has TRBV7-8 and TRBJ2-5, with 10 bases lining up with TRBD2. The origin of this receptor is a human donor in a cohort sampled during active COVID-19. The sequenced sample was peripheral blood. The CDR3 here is CASSSVAGGQTQYF. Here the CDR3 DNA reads TGTGCCAGCAGCTCCGTAGCGGGGGGCCAGACCCAGTACTTC. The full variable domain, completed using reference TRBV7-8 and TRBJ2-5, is GAGVSQSPRYKVAKRGQDVALRCDPISGHVSLFWYQQALGQGPEFLTYFQNEAQLDKSGLPSDRFFAERPEGSVSTLKIQRTQQEDSAVYLCASSSVAGGQTQYFGPGTRLLVL.